Below, 21 T cell receptor beta chains from the same sample are listed, as sequenced in a study of post-analysis software for immune sequencing data. General study results and limits: Controls showed lower frequencies than patients for roughly five TRBV segments, and TRBV5-6, TRBV5-1 and TRBV20-1 were among these.

Unique molecular identifiers tagged the TCR beta cDNA libraries. A single record per CDR3 protein comes from TCRdb applying MiXCR to the PCR reads. The repertoire has roughly 540,000 distinct CDR3 sequences, 30% to 40% of them found once; the top ten carry around 5.9%. These receptors lack a known antigen. The sequencing sample was made of blood. These receptors were collected from a girl aged 2 to 17 with multiple sclerosis.

CDR3 DNA sequence: TGTGCCACCAGCAGAGGCCCCACAGATACGCAGTATTTT. Translating gives CATSRGPTDTQYF. The rearrangement joins TRBV15 to TRBJ2-3; D not resolved. Germline CDR1 reads LNHNV; CDR2 reads YYDKDF (reference sequence). The CDR3 is 13 residues long. V was cut by 1 base and J by 2 bases, with 4 bases left in between.

This clonotype is a singleton in its sample. The V and J genes are TRBV20-1 and TRBJ2-5; D is unresolved. The CDR3 loop spans 12 amino acids. Germline CDR1 DFQATT, CDR2 SNEGSKA (reference sequence). Trimming removed 2 bases at V and 5 bases at J, with 9 bases between. This CDR3 is CSARISRETQYF. CDR3 nucleotides: TGCAGTGCTAGAATTAGCCGGGAGACCCAGTACTTC.

The table lists this clonotype with a few counts. This chain uses TRBV12-3 or TRBV12-4 with TRBJ1-2; tentative D call: TRBD1 (5 bases). CDR3 size: 18 residues. V lost 3 bases to trimming and J lost 5 bases, with 25 bases between them. The CDR3 DNA reads as TGTGCCAGCAGTTTTGGGGTGGGGATTAGCAGGGTTTTTTATGGCTACACCTTC. This translates into CASSFGVGISRVFYGYTF.

The V and J genes are TRBV6-1 and TRBJ2-7; D ambiguous. The CDR3 is 13 amino acids. CDR1 and CDR2 (germline): MNHNS, SASEGT. V was shortened by 1 base and J by 4 bases, with 8 bases between the two germline ends. In DNA, the CDR3 is TGTGCCAGCAGTGAAGTCCTCAATTACGAGCAGTACTTC. Its translation is CASSEVLNYEQYF.

The chain recombines TRBV3-1 with TRBJ2-2; TRBD2 agrees at 10 bases. Germline CDR1 and CDR2: LGHDT and YNNKEL (reference sequence). V shed 0 bases and J 3 bases; nucleotides not matched to a gene: 13. The CDR3 spans 20 residues. The CDR3 bases are TGTGCCAGCAGCCAAGAAACTCGAAAGCGGGGGGGCCTAGACACCGGGGAGCTGTTTTTT. Its protein product is CASSQETRKRGGLDTGELFF.

The V and J genes are TRBV29-1 and TRBJ1-2, with 7 bases that match TRBD1. The trim removed 2 bases at V and 2 bases at J, leaving 11 bases unmatched. From germline, CDR1 is SQVTM and CDR2 ANQGSEA. This CDR3 region has 16 residues. The CDR3 DNA follows: TGCAGCGTTGAAATGTCGGTGACAGGGTTGAACTATGGCTACACCTTC. Its protein product is CSVEMSVTGLNYGYTF.

This chain joins TRBV9 and TRBJ2-2; tentative D call: TRBD2 (5 bases). Germline CDR1 and CDR2: SGDLS and YYNGEE. The CDR3 is 17 amino acids. V dropped 3 bases and J dropped 1 base, with 16 bases sitting between them. This CDR3 reads CASSAPRRVLNTGELFF. DNA of the CDR3: TGTGCCAGCAGCGCCCCGCGGCGGGTGTTGAACACCGGGGAGCTGTTTTTT.

This clonotype was seen a handful of times. The chain has TRBV6-5 and TRBJ1-2, with 8 bases aligning to TRBD1. V shed 0 bases, J shed 6 bases, and the junction held 3 bases outside the gene matches. Germline CDR1 MNHEY, CDR2 SVGAGI. The CDR3 is made up of 14 amino acids. This CDR3 reads CASSYSTGAHGYTF. The DNA for the CDR3 is TGTGCCAGCAGTTACTCGACAGGGGCGCATGGCTACACCTTC.

This clonotype has only a few counts. This chain connects TRBV5-1 to TRBJ2-3, with 8 nucleotides matching TRBD2. CDR1 and CDR2 (germline): SGHRS, YFSETQ. V was pared by 2 bases and J by 0 bases, with 8 bases of the junction left unmatched. The CDR3 extends over 17 amino acids. The CDR3, as DNA: TGCGCCAGCAGCTTCCGGACTAGCAGAACTAGCACAGATACGCAGTATTTT. Its protein product is CASSFRTSRTSTDTQYF.

The chain joins TRBV5-1 to TRBJ2-5, with D perhaps matching TRBD1 (6 bases). The J call may be faulty, since TRBJ2-7 better matches the DNA end. Germline assignment: CDR1 SGHRS and CDR2 YFSETQ. This CDR3 is 13 amino acids long. Written as DNA, the CDR3 is TGCGCCAGCAGCCGGGACATGGTGGACGAGCAGTACTTC. Translating gives CASSRDMVDEQYF.

This clonotype showed up just a few times. This rearrangement joins TRBV7-8 to TRBJ1-1, with D tentatively TRBD1 (6 bases). The germline V gene has CDR1 SGHVS and CDR2 FQNEAQ. The V and J ends lost 4 bases and 1 base respectively, with 13 bases between them. There are 15 residues in the CDR3. Here the CDR3 DNA reads TGTGCCAGCAGCTCACGAGGCAGGGGGAACACTGAAGCTTTCTTT. Its protein is CASSSRGRGNTEAFF.

V and J are TRBV7-9 and TRBJ2-7, with 7 nucleotides matching TRBD2. Trimming at V came to 8 bases and at J to 4 bases, leaving 14 bases not matched to a gene. The CDR3 covers 15 residues. Germline values: CDR1 SEHNR, CDR2 FQNEAQ (reference sequence). The CDR3 region is CASRQSGGLSYEQYF. As DNA, the CDR3 is TGTGCCAGCCGTCAGTCGGGGGGACTTTCTTACGAGCAGTACTTC.

This clonotype occurred a few times. This chain links TRBV20-1 with TRBJ1-2, with 8 bases lining up with TRBD1. The CDR3 runs 13 residues. CDR1 and CDR2 from the germline V gene are DFQATT and SNEGSKA (reference sequence). Trimming cost V 6 bases and J 2 bases; bases outside gene matches: 5. The CDR3 DNA is TGCAGTGCCATCGACAGGGGAAACTATGGCTACACCTTC. As protein: CSAIDRGNYGYTF.

This clonotype occurred once. The chain employs TRBV7-2 and TRBJ1-1, with D uncertain. The CDR3 covers 15 residues. V dropped 2 bases and J dropped 6 bases, with 16 bases sitting between them. In germline, CDR1 is SGHTA, CDR2 FQGNSA. CDR3 DNA: TGTGCCAGCAGCTTATTGAGGCCTTCTGCCGCTGAAGCTTTCTTT. This codes for CASSLLRPSAAEAFF.

As to this clonotype: At one end the junction does not follow the germline gene, possibly because of a read error. The genes are TRBV3-1 and TRBJ1-1; 9 positions match TRBD1. Germline CDR1 reads LGHDT; CDR2 reads YNNKEL (reference sequence). The CDR3 has 14 residues. The CDR3 protein is CASSPTPRDREVFF. For the CDR3, the DNA is TGTGCCAGCAGCCCAACTCCCCGGGACAGGGAAGTTTTCTTT.

For this clonotype: This may be a read error, as it is one base from a much larger clone. The chain joins TRBV4-2 to TRBJ2-3, with unresolved D. Per germline, CDR1 LGHNA and CDR2 YNFKEQ. CDR3 length equals 11 residues. The CDR3 spells CASSQEDTRYF. In DNA form, the CDR3 reads TGTGCCAGCAGCCAAGAAGATACGCGGTATTTT.

This clonotype was seen more than once but under ten times. In nucleotides, the CDR3 is TGTGCCAGCAGCGATCCACAGGGGGCACACTATGGCTACACCTTC. This translates into CASSDPQGAHYGYTF. The rearrangement joins TRBV6-5 to TRBJ1-2, with TRBD1 matching 9 bases. CDR1 is MNHEY, CDR2 SVGAGI, per germline. This CDR3 has 15 residues. Losses at the gene ends were 6 bases for V and 3 bases for J; bases not matched to a gene: 8.

The chain joins TRBV5-1 to TRBJ2-3; a weak D match, TRBD2 (5 bases). The CDR3 runs 15 residues. The V end lost 4 bases, the J end lost 2 bases, and 14 bases lay between the germline ends. Germline CDR1 and CDR2: SGHRS and YFSETQ. The CDR3 sequence: CASSRDLLFTDTQYF. The CDR3 nucleotides read TGCGCCAGCAGCCGGGATCTTCTTTTCACAGATACGCAGTATTTT.

This clonotype has a handful of counts. The chain employs TRBV7-8 and TRBJ2-3; 14 positions agree with TRBD2. This CDR3 region has 16 residues. Germline trimming cut 1 base from V and 6 bases from J; bases unmatched to any gene: 3. CDR1 and CDR2 from the germline V gene are SGHVS and FQNEAQ. The CDR3 reads CASSLGLAGGRDTQYF. Written as DNA, the CDR3 is TGTGCCAGCAGCTTAGGACTAGCGGGGGGGCGCGATACGCAGTATTTT.

The J gene is TRBJ1-4, the V gene TRBV20-1; TRBD1 is a possible D gene (5 bases). Germline lookup yields CDR1 DFQATT and CDR2 SNEGSKA (reference sequence). V lost 1 base to trimming and J lost 6 bases, with 12 bases between them. CDR3 length: 14 amino acids. CDR3 nucleotide sequence: TGCAGTGCTAGAGGCGGACGGGGGGATGAAAAACTGTTTTTT. This encodes CSARGGRGDEKLFF.

This chain uses TRBV12-3 or TRBV12-4 with TRBJ2-2; no clear D. CDR3 length: 15 residues. V was pared by 3 bases and J by 3 bases, with 11 bases between. As DNA, the CDR3 is TGTGCCAGCAGTTTTCCCGGGCAGTACACCGGGGAGCTGTTTTTT. It codes for CASSFPGQYTGELFF.